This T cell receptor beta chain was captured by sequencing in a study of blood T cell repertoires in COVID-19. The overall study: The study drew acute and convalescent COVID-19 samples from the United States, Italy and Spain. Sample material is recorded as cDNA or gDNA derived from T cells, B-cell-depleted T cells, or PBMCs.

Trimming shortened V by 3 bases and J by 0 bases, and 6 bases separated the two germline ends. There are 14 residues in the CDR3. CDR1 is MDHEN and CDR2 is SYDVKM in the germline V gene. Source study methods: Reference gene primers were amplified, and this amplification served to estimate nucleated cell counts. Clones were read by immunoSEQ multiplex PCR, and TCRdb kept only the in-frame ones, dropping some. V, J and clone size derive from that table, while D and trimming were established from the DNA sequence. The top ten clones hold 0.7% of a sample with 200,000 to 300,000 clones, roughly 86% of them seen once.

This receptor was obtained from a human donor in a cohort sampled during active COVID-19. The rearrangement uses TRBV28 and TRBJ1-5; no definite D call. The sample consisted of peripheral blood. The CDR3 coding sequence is TGTGCCAGCAGTTTGGAGGTTAGCAATCAGCCCCAGCATTTT. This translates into CASSLEVSNQPQHF.